Shown below are 27 T cell receptor beta chains from a single sample sequenced in a study of T cells after yellow fever vaccination. TCRdb reanalysed the 5' RACE reads using MiXCR and keeps one entry per CDR3 protein. The profile shows approximately 550,000 distinct CDR3 sequences, roughly 13% of them singletons. Material: PBMCs, obtained on the day of the yellow fever booster vaccination. These receptors were taken from a man aged 30 to 45 who received the YFV17D yellow fever vaccine.

This clonotype was recorded many times. The gene calls are TRBV12-3 or TRBV12-4 and TRBJ1-1; D not certain. Deletions cut 5 bases from V and 0 bases from J, with 13 bases between. CDR3 size: 15 residues. For the CDR3, the DNA is TGTGCCAGCAGTATAGAGGGAGGAGTGAACACTGAAGCTTTCTTT. Its protein is CASSIEGGVNTEAFF.

This clonotype showed up many times. The CDR3 spells CAIKPSGSSGANVLTF. Here the CDR3 DNA reads TGTGCCATCAAACCAAGCGGGAGCTCTGGGGCCAACGTCCTGACTTTC. The V call is TRBV10-3, the J call TRBJ2-6, with TRBD2 matching 8 bases. CDR3 length: 16 residues. Per germline, CDR1 ENHRY and CDR2 SYGVKD. V lost 7 bases to trimming and J lost 0 bases; unmatched junction nucleotides: 5.

This clonotype turned up a few times. This rearrangement joins TRBV7-2 to TRBJ2-7; TRBD2 agrees at 10 bases. Unmatched junction bases numbered 2, after V lost 0 bases and J lost 0 bases. The CDR3 totals 16 residues. Germline CDR1 SGHTA, CDR2 FQGNSA. The CDR3 DNA is TGTGCCAGCAGCTTAGCCGGGACTAGCGTCTCCTACGAGCAGTACTTC. This encodes CASSLAGTSVSYEQYF.

The genes are TRBV18 and TRBJ1-1; 8 bases are a match to TRBD1. J gave up 2 bases and V 5 bases, and 4 bases lay outside the gene matches. Germline loops: CDR1 KGHSH, CDR2 LQKENI. The CDR3 has 14 amino acids. The DNA of the CDR3 is TGTGCCAGCTCATCACAGGGGGGTAACACTGAAGCTTTCTTT. Translation gives CASSSQGGNTEAFF. Variable domain in full (rest from reference TRBV18 and TRBJ1-1): NAGVMQNPRHLVRRRGQEARLRCSPMKGHSHVYWYRQLPEEGLKFMVYLQKENIIDESGMPKERFSAEFPKEGPSILRIQQVVRGDSAAYFCASSSQGGNTEAFFGQGTRLTVV.

This clonotype was counted only a few times. This chain links TRBV20-1 with TRBJ2-3, with 7 bases that match TRBD2. CDR1 and CDR2 (germline): DFQATT, SNEGSKA (reference sequence). The V segment lost 5 bases and the J segment 0 bases; nucleotides outside the gene matches: 8. The CDR3 extends over 15 amino acids. CDR3: CSAGVSGPSTDTQYF. The CDR3 nucleotides read TGCAGTGCTGGAGTTAGCGGGCCCAGCACAGATACGCAGTATTTT.

This clonotype has just a few counts. The chain carries TRBV24-1 and TRBJ2-1; no definite D call. The germline V gene has CDR1 KGHDR and CDR2 SFDVKD. The CDR3 extends over 18 amino acids. The V end was cut by 4 bases, the J end by 1 base, with 19 bases between. The DNA for the CDR3 is TGTGCCACCAGTGACGACCATAAGAGAAATTCATCCTACAATGAGCAGTTCTTC. Protein: CATSDDHKRNSSYNEQFF.

The sample holds a few counts of this clonotype. This rearrangement joins TRBV5-1 to TRBJ2-2; maybe TRBD1 (6 bases). Trimming left V 5 bases short and J 5 bases short, with 16 bases between. Germline V gene sequence: CDR1 SGHRS, CDR2 YFSETQ. The CDR3 runs 15 residues. The DNA for the CDR3 is TGCGCCAGCAGACTAACAGGGTCCCCAACCGGGGAGCTGTTTTTT. It is translated as CASRLTGSPTGELFF.

This clonotype has ten or more counts. V is TRBV10-3 and J is TRBJ2-7; TRBD1 might be the D (5 bases). This CDR3 comprises 14 residues. Trimming shortened V by 2 bases and J by 4 bases, and 12 bases separated the two germline ends. Germline V gene data show CDR1 as ENHRY and CDR2 as SYGVKD. The CDR3 DNA reads as TGTGCCATCAGTGAGACCCAGGGATTTTACGAGCAGTACTTC. This gives the protein CAISETQGFYEQYF.

This clonotype came up a few times. V gene TRBV10-3 combines with J gene TRBJ1-1; unclear D gene. The germline V and J ends were trimmed by 6 bases and 1 base, with 9 bases remaining between them. There are 13 residues in the CDR3. Germline-derived CDR1 and CDR2 are ENHRY and SYGVKD. The CDR3 DNA sequence: TGTGCCATCAGCCCTTGGGAGAACACTGAAGCTTTCTTT. Protein: CAISPWENTEAFF.

This clonotype came up many times. This chain connects TRBV6-1 to TRBJ2-3; D unresolved. V was clipped by 7 bases and J by 1 base, with 9 bases between them. CDR1 MNHNS and CDR2 SASEGT come from the germline V gene. The CDR3 contains 13 residues. In nucleotides, the CDR3 is TGTGCCAGCACCTCACTGGGCACAGATACGCAGTATTTT. Translated: CASTSLGTDTQYF.

This clonotype was counted only a few times. The rearrangement links TRBV15 to TRBJ2-1; D may be TRBD1 or TRBD2 (6 bases each). CDR3 length: 13 residues. Germline V gene data show CDR1 as LNHNV and CDR2 as YYDKDF (reference sequence). V was shortened by 3 bases and J by 8 bases, with 11 bases between the two germline ends. CDR3 sequence: CATSRRGVDEQFF. In DNA form, the CDR3 reads TGTGCCACCAGCAGGAGGGGGGTGGATGAGCAGTTCTTC.

This clonotype was seen more than once but under ten times. The chain has TRBV20-1 and TRBJ2-1; D gene unclear. Germline CDR1 is DFQATT and CDR2 is SNEGSKA (reference sequence). V shed 5 bases and J shed 6 bases, with 14 bases lying between them. This CDR3 has 13 amino acids. The CDR3 DNA is TGCAGTGCTCGTACTAATAGAGTCAATGAGCAGTTCTTC. Translation: CSARTNRVNEQFF.

This clonotype was recorded once. V gene TRBV30 combines with J gene TRBJ2-3, with D perhaps matching TRBD2 (6 bases). The V and J ends lost 3 bases and 4 bases respectively, with 14 bases between them. There are 14 residues in the CDR3. CDR1 and CDR2 from the germline V gene are GTSNPN and SVGIG (reference sequence). CDR3 nucleotide sequence: TGTGCCTGGAGCAGGACTCCGGGGGCAGATACGCAGTATTTT. Translated: CAWSRTPGADTQYF.

The chain has TRBV11-2 and TRBJ2-7; a possible D gene is TRBD1 (7 bases). The CDR3 runs 19 residues. The ends were cut back, 5 bases at V and 0 bases at J, with 26 bases in the middle. The germline gives CDR1 SGHAT, CDR2 FQNNGV. The CDR3 DNA follows: TGTGCCAGCAGCCCCCGGGGGACAGCCCGTGGGAGGAGCTCCTACGAGCAGTACTTC. Translated, it gives CASSPRGTARGRSSYEQYF.

This clonotype turned up a few times. The V gene is TRBV7-2, the J gene TRBJ1-2; no clear D gene. Germline V gene data show CDR1 as SGHTA and CDR2 as FQGNSA. The CDR3 sequence is 15 residues long. Deletions cut 1 base from V and 6 bases from J, with 15 bases between. DNA of the CDR3: TGTGCCAGCAGCTTAGATCCAGAACCCCCGGATGGCTACACCTTC. As protein: CASSLDPEPPDGYTF.

The chain combines TRBV7-8 with TRBJ1-2; D unresolved. This CDR3 region has 13 residues. Germline-derived CDR1 and CDR2 are SGHVS and FQNEAQ. Trimming removed 5 bases at V and 7 bases at J, with 14 bases between. The CDR3 DNA reads as TGTGCCAGCAGCAGGAGGGATTTCGGTGGCTACACCTTC. Its protein product is CASSRRDFGGYTF.

The genes are TRBV4-3 and TRBJ2-1; D possibly uses TRBD1 or TRBD2 (5 bases each). V shed 4 bases and J shed 8 bases, with 18 bases lying between them. Germline CDR1 is LGHNA and CDR2 is YSLEER. The CDR3 is 15 amino acids. CDR3 protein: CASSPDTGTGDEQFF. DNA of the CDR3: TGCGCCAGCAGCCCGGACACGGGAACGGGCGATGAGCAGTTCTTC.

V usage is TRBV11-2 and J usage is TRBJ1-1; TRBD1 is a possible D gene (5 bases). CDR3 length equals 15 residues. CDR1 SGHAT and CDR2 FQNNGV come from the germline V gene. V gave up 5 bases and J gave up 10 bases, with 23 bases separating them. CDR3 bases: TGTGCCAGCAGCCGGGGGGGGGTCTGGGATAGAGGAGCTTTCTTT. Protein sequence: CASSRGGVWDRGAFF. The full variable domain, rest sourced from reference TRBV11-2 and TRBJ1-1, is EAGVAQSPRYKIIEKRQSVAFWCNPISGHATLYWYQQILGQGPKLLIQFQNNGVVDDSQLPKDRFSAERLKGVDSTLKIQPAKLEDSAVYLCASSRGGVWDRGAFFGQGTRLTVV.

This clonotype came up a few times. The chain joins TRBV18 to TRBJ2-7; D is uncertain. V was trimmed by 2 bases and J by 3 bases, leaving 14 bases between them. Germline loops: CDR1 KGHSH, CDR2 LQKENI. This CDR3 is 15 amino acids long. CDR3 DNA: TGTGCCAGCTCACCATCCAGGACGGCCATCTACGAGCAGTACTTC. Residues: CASSPSRTAIYEQYF.

The J gene is TRBJ2-2, the V gene TRBV20-1; D unresolved. V lost 2 bases to trimming and J lost 4 bases, with 8 bases between them. CDR1 is DFQATT and CDR2 is SNEGSKA in the germline V gene (reference sequence). The CDR3 consists of 13 residues. CDR3 amino acids: CSARFHLTGELFF. CDR3 nucleotide sequence: TGCAGTGCTAGATTCCACCTCACCGGGGAGCTGTTTTTT.

The chain employs TRBV10-2 and TRBJ2-1; 10 nucleotides match TRBD2. V lost 7 bases, J lost 2 bases, and 20 bases stayed unmatched. The CDR3 totals 20 residues. Germline V gene sequence: CDR1 WSHSY, CDR2 SAAADI. CDR3 DNA: TGCGCCAGCACGATGAGGGGAGGCAATAGCGGGAGGTATGCCTACAATGAGCAGTTCTTC. Protein: CASTMRGGNSGRYAYNEQFF.

The chain employs TRBV7-8 and TRBJ2-5, with 9 nucleotides matching TRBD2. The CDR3 has 14 amino acids. V shed 6 bases and J 3 bases; nucleotides not matched to a gene: 5. CDR1 and CDR2 (germline): SGHVS, FQNEAQ. CDR3 sequence reads: CASSFRLAEETQYF. The CDR3 DNA sequence: TGTGCCAGCAGTTTCAGACTAGCGGAAGAGACCCAGTACTTC.

The V gene is TRBV29-1, the J gene TRBJ2-7; 7 bases line up with TRBD2. Germline lookup yields CDR1 SQVTM and CDR2 ANQGSEA. This CDR3 comprises 13 residues. J gave up 6 bases and V 7 bases, and 12 bases lay outside the gene matches. In nucleotides, the CDR3 is TGCAGCGCCCTGGGGGGAGGGGTGGTCGAGCAGTACTTC. It codes for CSALGGGVVEQYF.

This clonotype appeared many times. The chain has TRBV7-6 and TRBJ2-3, with unresolved D. Germline CDR1 reads SGHVS; CDR2 reads FNYEAQ. CDR3 length: 13 residues. V dropped 4 bases and J dropped 4 bases, with 9 bases sitting between them. The CDR3 nucleotides are TGTGCCAGCAGCTCCCTAGTGGCAGATACGCAGTATTTT. Its protein is CASSSLVADTQYF.

This clonotype was picked up a small number of times. The V and J genes are TRBV7-2 and TRBJ2-2, with D tentatively TRBD1 (6 bases). Germline-derived CDR1 and CDR2 are SGHTA and FQGNSA. The CDR3 totals 15 residues. Between the trimmed V and J ends, which lost 6 bases and 0 bases, there was a span of 11 bases. The CDR3 sequence is CASRQGRANTGELFF. In DNA form, the CDR3 reads TGTGCCAGCAGACAGGGACGGGCGAACACCGGGGAGCTGTTTTTT.

This clonotype was seen a few times. J is TRBJ2-1 and V is TRBV9, with D perhaps TRBD2 (5 bases). Trimming pared 2 bases from V and 6 bases from J, leaving 9 bases between. Germline assignment: CDR1 SGDLS and CDR2 YYNGEE. The CDR3 covers 13 residues. Here the CDR3 DNA reads TGTGCCAGCAGCGTGGCGGGCCCCAATGAGCAGTTCTTC. It encodes CASSVAGPNEQFF.

J is TRBJ2-7 and V is TRBV7-2, with D hard to call. The germline gives CDR1 SGHTA, CDR2 FQGNSA. There are 13 residues in the CDR3. Trimming took off 4 bases at V and 3 bases at J, with 10 bases between the two ends. DNA of the CDR3: TGTGCCAGCAGCTCCTCCATGAACTACGAGCAGTACTTC. This translates into CASSSSMNYEQYF.